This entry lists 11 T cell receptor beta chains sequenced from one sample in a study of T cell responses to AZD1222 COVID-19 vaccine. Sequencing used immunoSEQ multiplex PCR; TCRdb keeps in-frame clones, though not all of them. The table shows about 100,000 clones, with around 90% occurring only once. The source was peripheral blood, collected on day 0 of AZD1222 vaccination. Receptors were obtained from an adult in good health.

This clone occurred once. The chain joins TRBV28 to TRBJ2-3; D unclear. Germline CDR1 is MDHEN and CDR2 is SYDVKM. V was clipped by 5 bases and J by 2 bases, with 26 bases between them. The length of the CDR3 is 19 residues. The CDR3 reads CASSTPGPKLPIDTDTQYF. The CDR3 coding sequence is TGTGCCAGCAGTACACCCGGGCCCAAGCTTCCTATAGACACAGATACGCAGTATTTT. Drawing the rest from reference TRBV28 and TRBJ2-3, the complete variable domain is DVKVTQSSRYLVKRTGEKVFLECVQDMDHENMFWYRQDPGLGLRLIYFSYDVKMKEKGDIPEGYSVSREKKERFSLILESASTNQTSMYLCASSTPGPKLPIDTDTQYFGPGTRLTVL.

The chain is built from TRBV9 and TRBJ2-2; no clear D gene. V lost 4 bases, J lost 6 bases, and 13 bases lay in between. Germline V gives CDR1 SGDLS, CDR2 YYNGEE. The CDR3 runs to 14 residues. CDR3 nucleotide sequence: TGTGCCAGCAGCTCTCGTGGGTACGCCGGGGAGCTGTTTTTT. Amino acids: CASSSRGYAGELFF.

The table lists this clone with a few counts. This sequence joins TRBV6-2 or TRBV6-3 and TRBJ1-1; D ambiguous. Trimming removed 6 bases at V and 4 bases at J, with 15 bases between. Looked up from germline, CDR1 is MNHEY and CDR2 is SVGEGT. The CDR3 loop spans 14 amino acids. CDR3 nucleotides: TGTGCCAGCAGCCTCGGTACCTTGGGCACTGAAGCTTTCTTT. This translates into CASSLGTLGTEAFF.

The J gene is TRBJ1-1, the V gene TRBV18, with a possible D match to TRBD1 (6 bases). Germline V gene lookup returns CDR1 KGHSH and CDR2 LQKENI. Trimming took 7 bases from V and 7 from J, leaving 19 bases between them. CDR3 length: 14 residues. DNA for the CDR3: TGTGCCAGCTTACTTAACAGGGACGGGGTTGAAGCTTTCTTT. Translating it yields CASLLNRDGVEAFF.

The CDR3 DNA follows: TGTGCCTGGAGCCTACAGGGGACCGGGGAGCTGTTTTTT. Amino acid sequence: CAWSLQGTGELFF. The chain has TRBV30 and TRBJ2-2, with 7 bases aligning to TRBD1. The CDR3 is made up of 13 amino acids. Trimming at V came to 3 bases and at J to 5 bases, leaving 3 bases not matched to a gene. Germline-derived CDR1 and CDR2 are GTSNPN and SVGIG (reference sequence). Supplemented by reference TRBV30 and TRBJ2-2, the full variable domain reads SQTIHQWPATLVQPVGSPLSLECTVEGTSNPNLYWYRQAAGRGLQLLFYSVGIGQISSEVPQNLSASRPQDRQFILSSKKLLLSDSGFYLCAWSLQGTGELFFGEGSRLTVL.

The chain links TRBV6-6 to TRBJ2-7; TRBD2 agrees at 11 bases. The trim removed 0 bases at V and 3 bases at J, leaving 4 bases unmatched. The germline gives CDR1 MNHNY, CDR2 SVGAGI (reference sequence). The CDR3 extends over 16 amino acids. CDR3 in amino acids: CASSYSGLAGGYEQYF. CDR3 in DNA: TGTGCCAGCAGTTACTCGGGGCTAGCGGGAGGCTACGAGCAGTACTTC.

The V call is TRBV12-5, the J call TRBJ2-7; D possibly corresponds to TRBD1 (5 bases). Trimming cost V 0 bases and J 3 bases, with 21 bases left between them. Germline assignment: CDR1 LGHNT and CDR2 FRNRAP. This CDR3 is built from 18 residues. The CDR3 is CASGLVGVPSQENYEQYF. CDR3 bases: TGTGCTAGTGGTTTGGTAGGGGTGCCCAGCCAGGAAAACTACGAGCAGTACTTC.

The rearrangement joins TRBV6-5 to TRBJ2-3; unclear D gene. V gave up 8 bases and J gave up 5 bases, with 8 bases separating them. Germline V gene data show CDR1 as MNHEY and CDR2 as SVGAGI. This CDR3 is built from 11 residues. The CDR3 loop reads CASGIGDTQYF. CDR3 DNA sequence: TGTGCCAGCGGGATAGGAGATACGCAGTATTTT.

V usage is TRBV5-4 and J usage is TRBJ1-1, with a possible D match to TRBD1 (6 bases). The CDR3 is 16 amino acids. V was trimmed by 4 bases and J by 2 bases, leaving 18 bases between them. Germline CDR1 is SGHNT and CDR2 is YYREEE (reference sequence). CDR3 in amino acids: CASSHNQGRPNTEAFF. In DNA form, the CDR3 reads TGTGCCAGCAGCCATAACCAGGGGAGGCCAAACACTGAAGCTTTCTTT.

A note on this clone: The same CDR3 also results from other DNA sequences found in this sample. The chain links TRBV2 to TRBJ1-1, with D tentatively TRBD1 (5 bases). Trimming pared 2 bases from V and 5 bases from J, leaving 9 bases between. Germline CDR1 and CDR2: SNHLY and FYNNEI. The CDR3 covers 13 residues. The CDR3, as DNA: TGTGCCAGCAGTGAACAGGGTGGGACTGAAGCTTTCTTT. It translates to CASSEQGGTEAFF.

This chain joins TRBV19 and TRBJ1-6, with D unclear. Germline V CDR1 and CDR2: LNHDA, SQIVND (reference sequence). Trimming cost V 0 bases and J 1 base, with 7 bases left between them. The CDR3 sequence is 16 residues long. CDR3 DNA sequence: TGTGCCAGTAGTATAGAGGCGGGTTCCTATAATTCACCCCTCCACTTT. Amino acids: CASSIEAGSYNSPLHF.